Listed here is a single T cell receptor (beta chain). This clonotype showed up just a few times. Its antigen has not been determined. Base quality data are lacking; no much larger clone is found one base away. The data were obtained in a study of molecular identifiers for immune sequencing clone quantification listed by TCRdb under 2018. Turning to the overall study: For a replicate experiment, RNA from approximately 20,000 or 98,000 naive CD8 T cells was divided into five aliquots, and four of the five aliquots were sequenced. The study was a methods study using CD8 T cells to benchmark molecular-identifier clustering-based TCR repertoire sequencing (MIDCIRS) and TCR RNA copy counting.

The method was PCR. Sequencing instrument: Illumina HiSeq 4000. Bulk TCR libraries were made following a previously described method, with the TCR primers given in Table S5. Purification of total RNA was performed with the Qiagen AllPrep DNA/RNA kit. Reads from multiple sequencing runs of the same library were pooled before analysis. The paper's data handling went like this. Reads were retained only if an exact TCR constant sequence was present, and the retained reads were trimmed to 150 nt and grouped according to their 12-nt molecular barcodes. Reads within each barcode group were sub-clustered using a 15% Levenshtein threshold, and quality-weighted consensus sequences were constructed for each RNA molecule. Non-functional sequences were removed, as were lower-count sequences one edit away from another. Barcode sub-clusters with fewer than 20% of the maximum read count were removed, based on fitting two negative binomial distributions. Using fastp at Q25 and MiXCR, TCRdb reprocessed the public reads and kept productive beta chains. Entries that share a CDR3 protein sequence are merged under the most common genes and DNA. It is TCRdb's table, rather than the study itself, that gives the V and J calls and clone size. For this sample there are just under 65,000 distinct CDR3 sequences; around a fifth appear just once. About 1.3% of the sample is held by the ten biggest clonotypes.

Libraries of naive CD8 T cells were built from anywhere between roughly 17,000 and 1,000,000 sorted cells, with 10%, 30% or 50% of the purified RNA used. Naive CD8 T cells, defined as CD8+CD4-CCR7+CD45RA+, were FACS-sorted into RLT Plus buffer on a BD FACSAria II. Detection sensitivity was tested by spiking Jurkat RNA equal to approximately 9 TCR copies' worth into samples containing roughly 18,000-1,000,000 naive CD8 T cells. CD8 T cells were enriched with RosetteSep CD8+ T Cell Enrichment Cocktail and Ficoll-Paque, followed by ACK red cell lysis. Results and caveats for the whole study, not just this receptor: The sizes of highly expanded clones could end up underestimated when identical TCR molecules share a barcode. Clones above 20 RNA copies held over 99% of molecules in CMV-specific effector cells but under 1% in naive cells. The naive libraries included spiked-in Jurkat TCR RNA (fewer than 11 copies' worth), and this Jurkat TCR RNA is not part of the donor repertoire. Even against a background of one million naive CD8 T cells, spiked-in Jurkat TCR RNA amounting to a single cell's worth was reported to be detectable. When barcode sub-clustering was not used, chimeric consensus sequences inflated TCR diversity, with chimeras reaching as high as 47%. Modeling gave 3 to 3.5 recovered TCR RNA copies per cell versus 8 to 10 by digital PCR, implying around 30% capture efficiency.

In the germline V gene, CDR1 corresponds to SNHLY and CDR2 to FYNNEI. V gives up 5 bases and J gives up 4 bases, and the segment between their germline ends measures 14 bases. From the cysteine through the phenylalanine, the CDR3 covers 14 amino acids. Left in the record is the CDR3 DNA by itself, 42 bases read in frame from the first base. This sequence originates from a human donor in good health. Some libraries in this study had Jurkat cell RNA spiked in. The chain is encoded by TRBV2 joined to TRBJ2-5; perhaps TRBD1 is the D gene, with 6 bases matching. Sequencing used naive CD8+ T cells from blood, with Jurkat cell RNA spiked in. The cell subset or site tag for this specimen amounts to: FACS-sorted CD8+CD4-CCR7+CD45RA+ naive T cells. This receptor has the CDR3 CASSNGTPRETQYF. The nucleotide sequence is TGTGCCAGCAGTAACGGGACACCGAGAGAGACCCAGTACTTC.